Shown below are 22 T cell receptor beta chains from a single sample sequenced in a study of blood T cell repertoires in COVID-19. Only in-frame clones appear in the TCRdb table, and some are missing; sequencing was by immunoSEQ multiplex PCR. The table has 150,000 to 200,000 clones, approximately 80% seen once. The sequenced material came from PBMCs or T cells enriched from blood (not recorded which). Every receptor here comes from a man in his forties who had recovered from COVID-19.

The rearrangement joins TRBV6-1 to TRBJ2-7, with D perhaps matching TRBD1 (6 bases). This CDR3 comprises 14 residues. The germline CDR1 and CDR2 sequences are MNHNS and SASEGT. With 6 bases removed from V and 0 bases from J, the gap between germline ends came to 12 bases. CDR3 sequence (DNA): TGTGCCAGCAGCGCCGGGACATTCTCCTACGAGCAGTACTTC. It translates to CASSAGTFSYEQYF.

The chain joins TRBV11-2 to TRBJ1-5; a weak D match, TRBD1 (6 bases). Germline CDR1 is SGHAT and CDR2 is FQNNGV. Trimming took 5 bases from V and 0 from J, leaving 11 bases between them. The CDR3 is 15 amino acids. The CDR3 DNA reads as TGTGCCAGCAGCCCCGGACAGAATAGCAATCAGCCCCAGCATTTT. Translated: CASSPGQNSNQPQHF.

This clone has just a few counts. V gene TRBV5-1 combines with J gene TRBJ1-1; D remains ambiguous. Germline assignment: CDR1 SGHRS and CDR2 YFSETQ. The V end was cut by 0 bases, the J end by 1 base, with 13 bases between. CDR3 size: 16 residues. The CDR3 DNA is TGCGCCAGCAGCTTGGAGGTGGCGGTGAAGAACACTGAAGCTTTCTTT. It specifies CASSLEVAVKNTEAFF. Variable domain in full (rest from reference TRBV5-1 and TRBJ1-1): KAGVTQTPRYLIKTRGQQVTLSCSPISGHRSVSWYQQTPGQGLQFLFEYFSETQRNKGNFPGRFSGRQFSNSRSEMNVSTLELGDSALYLCASSLEVAVKNTEAFFGQGTRLTVV.

V gene TRBV2 combines with J gene TRBJ2-1, with 7 bases matching TRBD1. V trimming: 3 bases; J trimming: 4 bases; junction bases outside the gene matches: 0. The germline V gene encodes CDR1 SNHLY and CDR2 FYNNEI. The CDR3 totals 13 residues. The CDR3 sequence is CASSEGQYNEQFF. CDR3 nucleotide sequence: TGTGCCAGCAGTGAGGGACAGTACAATGAGCAGTTCTTC.

The chain joins TRBV19 to TRBJ1-5, with D tentatively TRBD1 (5 bases). The CDR3 consists of 14 residues. The V gene's germline CDR1 is LNHDA and CDR2 SQIVND (reference sequence). V lost 9 bases and J lost 0, with 12 bases in between. The CDR3: CASYPGYSNQPQHF. As DNA, the CDR3 is TGTGCCAGCTACCCAGGGTATAGCAATCAGCCCCAGCATTTT.

The chain couples TRBV12-3 or TRBV12-4 to TRBJ1-2; D may be TRBD1 (6 bases). Trimming took 2 bases from V and 12 from J, leaving 13 bases between them. CDR3 size: 12 residues. The CDR3 spells CASSLSQGGHTF. CDR3 bases: TGTGCCAGCAGTTTATCACAGGGTGGGCACACCTTC.

This clone was counted once. The V gene is TRBV24-1, the J gene TRBJ2-3; 7 bases line up with TRBD1. The CDR3 consists of 14 residues. V was clipped by 4 bases and J by 4 bases; unmatched bases: 4. Germline V gene data show CDR1 as KGHDR and CDR2 as SFDVKD. CDR3 residues: CATSDPTGPDTQYF. The CDR3 DNA is TGTGCCACCAGTGACCCGACAGGGCCAGATACGCAGTATTTT.

The DNA of the CDR3 is TGTGCCACCAGCAGAGATATAGGGGGCTATGGCTACACCTTC. It codes for CATSRDIGGYGYTF. The chain has TRBV15 and TRBJ1-2; possibly TRBD1 for D (6 bases). Germline V gene lookup returns CDR1 LNHNV and CDR2 YYDKDF (reference sequence). The CDR3 is made up of 14 amino acids. V dropped 0 bases and J dropped 4 bases, with 9 bases sitting between them.

The gene calls are TRBV19 and TRBJ2-7; possibly TRBD2 for D (7 bases). Trimming stripped 2 bases from V and 3 bases from J, with 14 bases between. The CDR3 length is 15 residues. Germline CDR1 is LNHDA and CDR2 is SQIVND (reference sequence). The CDR3 DNA follows: TGTGCCAGTAGTATATCCGAGGGGGGGCACTACGAGCAGTACTTC. Amino acids: CASSISEGGHYEQYF.

The rearrangement uses TRBV30 and TRBJ1-4; TRBD1 aligns across 7 bases. CDR1 is GTSNPN and CDR2 is SVGIG in the germline V gene (reference sequence). This CDR3 has 13 residues. V gave up 8 bases and J gave up 3 bases; unmatched junction bases: 6. CDR3 nucleotides: TGTGCCGTTTACAGGGGACCTAATGAAAAACTGTTTTTT. It is translated as CAVYRGPNEKLFF.

CDR3 nucleotides: TGTGCCAGCAGCTCCTACCCAGGACAGATTAATGAAAAACTGTTTTTT. Protein sequence: CASSSYPGQINEKLFF. The chain is built from TRBV5-5 and TRBJ1-4; TRBD1 might be the D (6 bases). The CDR3 is 16 amino acids. Germline V gene lookup returns CDR1 SGHKS and CDR2 YYEKEE (reference sequence). V lost 3 bases, J lost 4 bases, and 16 bases lay in between.

This sequence joins TRBV7-9 and TRBJ2-5; a weak D match, TRBD1 (5 bases). Germline V gives CDR1 SEHNR, CDR2 FQNEAQ (reference sequence). The CDR3 consists of 14 residues. V was shortened by 2 bases and J by 2 bases, with 9 bases between the two germline ends. The CDR3, as DNA: TGTGCCAGCAGCTTACTAGGGGCTCAAGAGACCCAGTACTTC. As protein: CASSLLGAQETQYF.

This rearrangement joins TRBV5-6 to TRBJ1-4; possibly TRBD1 for D (5 bases). Per germline, CDR1 SGHDT and CDR2 YYEEEE. The CDR3 spans 15 residues. V dropped 0 bases and J dropped 8 bases, with 14 bases sitting between them. CDR3 sequence reads: CASSLEQGLREKLFF. The CDR3 nucleotides are TGTGCCAGCAGCTTGGAGCAGGGTCTGAGGGAAAAACTGTTTTTT.

There are a few counts of this clone. The rearrangement links TRBV5-6 to TRBJ2-7, with D possibly matching TRBD1 (6 bases). Trimming pared 4 bases from V and 5 bases from J, leaving 13 bases between. The germline gives CDR1 SGHDT, CDR2 YYEEEE. The CDR3 is made up of 13 amino acids. This CDR3 reads CASSLRGRDEQYV. DNA for the CDR3: TGTGCCAGCAGCCTGAGGGGGAGAGACGAGCAGTACGTC.

The chain is built from TRBV14 and TRBJ1-6; 7 bases fit TRBD1. The CDR3 is 15 residues long. CDR1 is SGHDN and CDR2 is FVKESK in the germline V gene. V dropped 1 base and J dropped 8; count of bases not matched to a gene: 5. This chain's CDR3 is CASSQVGRGDSPLHF. CDR3 DNA: TGTGCCAGCAGCCAAGTGGGCAGGGGGGATTCACCCCTCCACTTT. The complete variable domain, with remaining parts taken from reference TRBV14 and TRBJ1-6, reads EAGVTQFPSHSVIEKGQTVTLRCDPISGHDNLYWYRRVMGKEIKFLLHFVKESKQDESGMPNNRFLAERTGGTYSTLKVQPAELEDSGVYFCASSQVGRGDSPLHFGNGTRLTVT.

V gene TRBV5-6 combines with J gene TRBJ2-7, with a possible D match to TRBD2 (5 bases). Trimming stripped 2 bases from V and 3 bases from J, with 6 bases between. Germline assignment: CDR1 SGHDT and CDR2 YYEEEE. The CDR3 consists of 12 residues. In nucleotides, the CDR3 is TGTGCCAGCAGCTTCGGGGTCTACGAGCAGTACTTC. Encoded protein: CASSFGVYEQYF. The variable domain in full, completed from reference TRBV5-6 and TRBJ2-7, reads DAGVTQSPTHLIKTRGQQVTLRCSPKSGHDTVSWYQQALGQGPQFIFQYYEEEERQRGNFPDRFSGHQFPNYSSELNVNALLLGDSALYLCASSFGVYEQYFGPGTRLTVT.

The chain employs TRBV7-9 and TRBJ1-5; a weak D match, TRBD1 (5 bases). The CDR3 has 18 amino acids. Germline-derived CDR1 and CDR2 are SEHNR and FQNEAQ (reference sequence). With 1 base removed from V and 1 base from J, the gap between germline ends came to 17 bases. CDR3 loop: CASSLGQPGEGSNQPQHF. CDR3 coding DNA: TGTGCCAGCAGCTTAGGTCAACCCGGGGAGGGGAGCAATCAGCCCCAGCATTTT.

The rearrangement joins TRBV5-1 to TRBJ2-7, with 9 bases that match TRBD1. Germline CDR1 is SGHRS and CDR2 is YFSETQ. The CDR3 totals 16 residues. The junction had 10 bases not matched to a gene; V was cut back by 4 bases and J by 2 bases. CDR3 nucleotides: TGCGCCAGCAGCCCGTGGGGTCGACAGGGGGCCTACGAGCAGTACGTC. Translation: CASSPWGRQGAYEQYV.

CDR3 residues: CASSYRESYEQYF. CDR3 bases: TGTGCCAGCAGTTACAGGGAATCCTACGAGCAGTACTTC. The chain links TRBV27 to TRBJ2-7; D perhaps matches TRBD1 (6 bases). The CDR3 is 13 amino acids. The V and J ends lost 4 bases and 1 base respectively, with 8 bases between them. The germline gives CDR1 MNHEY, CDR2 SMNVEV (reference sequence).

The V gene is TRBV30, the J gene TRBJ1-1, with D unclear. V gave up 7 bases and J gave up 11 bases, with 20 bases separating them. This CDR3 is built from 12 residues. The V gene's germline CDR1 is GTSNPN and CDR2 SVGIG (reference sequence). In nucleotides, the CDR3 is TGTGCCTCGAGGGCCGGAGGAGGAGTTGCTTTCTTT. Protein product: CASRAGGGVAFF.

The chain is built from TRBV2 and TRBJ1-4; possible D gene TRBD1, 6 bases. The germline V gene encodes CDR1 SNHLY and CDR2 FYNNEI. The CDR3 totals 13 residues. Trimming left V 2 bases short and J 6 bases short, with 7 bases between. The CDR3 sequence is CASSERGYEKLFF. CDR3 sequence (DNA): TGTGCCAGCAGTGAAAGGGGGTATGAAAAACTGTTTTTT.

The V call is TRBV4-2, the J call TRBJ2-1, with 8 bases lining up with TRBD2. Trimming cost V 1 base and J 9 bases; bases outside gene matches: 8. The length of the CDR3 is 15 residues. Germline V CDR1 and CDR2: LGHNA, YNFKEQ. CDR3 sequence reads: CASSQGHGGAFEQFF. As DNA, the CDR3 is TGTGCCAGCAGCCAAGGTCACGGGGGGGCCTTTGAGCAGTTCTTC.